The clone carrying this T cell receptor (beta chain) was seen a handful of times. The data were taken from a study of identical twins. Template switching (which added a universal primer site) was used, and cDNA carried unique molecular identifiers. In TCRdb, the 5' RACE reads were re-called with MiXCR into one record per CDR3 protein. The sample comprises around 960,000 distinct CDR3 sequences, more than 9% of which are singletons, and around 1.5% rests with the top ten. With 6 bases clipped from V and 5 bases from J, the junction kept 8 bases outside the gene matches. The germline V gene encodes CDR1 DFQATT and CDR2 SNEGSKA (reference sequence). The length of the CDR3 is 14 residues. The same sample was also used in a study of yellow fever vaccine responses in identical twins.

The V call is TRBV20-1, the J call TRBJ2-1; 9 bases map to TRBD2. The receptor comes from a woman under 30 in good health. Sequences were obtained from PBMCs. The CDR3 is CSAPPSGIDNEQFF. For the CDR3, the DNA is TGCAGTGCCCCCCCTAGCGGGATAGACAATGAGCAGTTCTTC.